This T cell receptor beta chain was observed in a study of T-cell memory formation after mild COVID-19. Across the whole study: The two donors had largely donor-specific TCR clusters.

MiXCR, applied by TCRdb to the 5' RACE reads, yields one record per CDR3 protein. The table has 200,000 to 250,000 distinct CDR3 sequences, roughly 10% seen once. Germline V gene sequence: CDR1 DFQATT, CDR2 SNEGSKA (reference sequence). Unmatched junction bases numbered 4, after V lost 5 bases and J lost 3 bases. The CDR3 has 14 amino acids. Regarding the study as a whole: Detection of some responders pre-infection suggested pre-existing cross-reactive memory T cells participated. CM and EM subsets held most contracting CD4+ clones; EMRA held CD8+ ones. Day 15 to 85 contracting clones showed balanced CD4/CD8; day 15 to 37 expanders favored CD4+.

This clonotype was recorded a few times. Antigen unknown. Material for sequencing was PBMCs or a T cell subset sorted from them (not recorded which). The sequence was obtained from a man between 18 and 35 years old who had mild COVID-19 (a few samples of this study predate the infection). Cell type and time point are not known. This rearrangement joins TRBV20-1 to TRBJ2-1, with TRBD2 identical over 10 bases. The CDR3 loop reads CSAFLAGVYNEQFF. The CDR3 coding sequence is TGCAGTGCTTTTCTAGCGGGGGTCTACAATGAGCAGTTCTTC.